A single TCR beta chain is shown here with its context. Its target is unknown. These data belong to a study of shared clonotypes between healthy human individuals. Study findings and constraints: It was expected that sequencing depth would affect clonotype sharing among donors.

CDR3 size: 15 residues. The germline V and J ends were trimmed by 1 base and 1 base, with 8 bases remaining between them. Germline CDR1 is LNHDA and CDR2 is SQIVND (reference sequence). Positively selected for CCR7, the CD45RO-negative cells used as naive CD8 cells excluded terminally differentiated effector memory CD45RA+ cells. Some 32,000 T cell genomes, or 200 ng DNA, went into the sorted-subset replicate PCRs. Profiling relied on immunoSEQ multiplex PCR, and the TCRdb table lists in-frame clones only, not all of them. The sample lists some 2,100,000 clones, just over 90% seen once, with about 1.8% in the top ten.

The chain combines TRBV19 with TRBJ1-5; D gene ambiguous. Sequenced input: naive CD8+ T cells from PBMCs. The TCR comes from a man aged 18 to 30 in good health. Some clones in this sample may be carry-over from other donors' samples. In nucleotides, the CDR3 is TGTGCCAGTAGTATAGGCCGGCAGAGCAATCAGCCCCAGCATTTT. Protein sequence: CASSIGRQSNQPQHF.